Below, 20 T cell receptor beta chains from the same sample are listed, as sequenced in a study of OX40 agonist ivuxolimab in advanced cancers. Repertoires were generated with immunoSEQ multiplex PCR, while TCRdb's copy carries only in-frame clones and drops some. Among about 70,000 clones listed, roughly nine tenths were seen once. The specimen was CD4+ or CD8+ T cells sorted from blood, collected in a trial of the OX40 agonist ivuxolimab. The source is an adult with an advanced solid tumor such as melanoma, head and neck, liver or kidney cancer.

The V and J genes are TRBV7-9 and TRBJ1-6; D is possibly TRBD1 (5 bases). Trimming removed 5 bases from V and 5 bases from J, with 19 bases in between. Germline CDR1 and CDR2: SEHNR and FQNEAQ (reference sequence). This CDR3 region has 17 residues. The chain's CDR3 is CASSQARGAGHNSPLHF. CDR3 nucleotides: TGTGCCAGCAGCCAAGCCCGAGGGGCAGGGCATAATTCACCCCTCCACTTT.

This clone was detected only a few times. This rearrangement joins TRBV9 to TRBJ1-6, with D possibly TRBD1 on 5 matching bases. V was shortened by 3 bases and J by 3 bases, with 7 bases between the two germline ends. The CDR3 totals 14 residues. Germline assignment: CDR1 SGDLS and CDR2 YYNGEE. The CDR3 DNA is TGTGCCAGCAGCGAGACAGACTATAATTCACCCCTCCACTTT. Translated: CASSETDYNSPLHF.

This clone was picked up a small number of times. The J gene is TRBJ1-5, the V gene TRBV30, with 8 bases matching TRBD1. The CDR3 totals 15 residues. From germline, CDR1 is GTSNPN and CDR2 SVGIG (reference sequence). V trimming: 0 bases; J trimming: 3 bases; junction bases outside the gene matches: 4. In nucleotides, the CDR3 is TGTGCCTGGAGTGTACAGGGGGATTCCAATCAGCCCCAGCATTTT. It specifies CAWSVQGDSNQPQHF.

The chain joins TRBV27 to TRBJ1-6, with D hard to call. V lost 7 bases and J 0 bases, leaving 10 bases between the germline ends. CDR1 and CDR2 from the germline V gene are MNHEY and SMNVEV (reference sequence). The CDR3 is 15 amino acids. The DNA for the CDR3 is TGTGCCAGCACCCTACTGAGCTCCTATAATTCACCCCTCCACTTT. It translates to CASTLLSSYNSPLHF.

The chain is built from TRBV2 and TRBJ1-5; unclear D gene. Germline lookup yields CDR1 SNHLY and CDR2 FYNNEI. The germline V and J ends were trimmed by 2 bases and 7 bases, with 15 bases remaining between them. The CDR3 is 15 amino acids. The CDR3 nucleotides are TGTGCCAGCAGTGAACATGGGGAGGGTGGACAGCCCCAGCATTTT. This sequence encodes CASSEHGEGGQPQHF. Full variable domain (rest looked up from reference TRBV2 and TRBJ1-5): EPEVTQTPSHQVTQMGQEVILRCVPISNHLYFYWYRQILGQKVEFLVSFYNNEISEKSEIFDDQFSVERPDGSNFTLKIRSTKLEDSAMYFCASSEHGEGGQPQHFGDGTRLSIL.

The count of this clone is one. The chain recombines TRBV27 with TRBJ2-7, with 11 nucleotides matching TRBD1. CDR1 is MNHEY, CDR2 SMNVEV, per germline (reference sequence). The CDR3 runs 14 residues. V shed 9 bases and J 3 bases; nucleotides not matched to a gene: 7. CDR3 sequence (DNA): TGTGCCAGTCGGGGGGGACAGGGGGTCTACGAGCAGTACTTC. It specifies CASRGGQGVYEQYF.

The chain combines TRBV9 with TRBJ2-3, with 8 positions matching TRBD2. Germline loops: CDR1 SGDLS, CDR2 YYNGEE. The CDR3 contains 16 residues. J gave up 2 bases and V 0 bases, and 5 bases lay outside the gene matches. The CDR3 here is CASSVERGGTTDTQYF. The CDR3 region has the DNA TGTGCCAGCAGCGTAGAACGGGGGGGTACCACAGATACGCAGTATTTT.

The chain joins TRBV9 to TRBJ2-7, with 12 bases that match TRBD2. The CDR3 runs 17 residues. Trimming at V came to 0 bases and at J to 4 bases, leaving 8 bases not matched to a gene. Germline CDR1 and CDR2: SGDLS and YYNGEE. CDR3 sequence: CASSVGTSGEKAYEQYF. CDR3 in DNA: TGTGCCAGCAGCGTAGGGACTAGCGGGGAAAAAGCGTACGAGCAGTACTTC.

This clone counts as medium-sized (0.01 to 0.1%). V is TRBV4-1 and J is TRBJ2-7; either TRBD1 or TRBD2 may fit D (7 bases each). The V gene's germline CDR1 is MGHRA and CDR2 YSYEKL. V was clipped by 0 bases and J by 3 bases, with 15 bases between them. The CDR3 is 16 residues long. The CDR3 sequence is CASSQDDREGIYEQYF. The CDR3 DNA reads as TGCGCCAGCAGCCAAGATGACAGGGAGGGGATCTACGAGCAGTACTTC.

This rearrangement joins TRBV7-9 to TRBJ2-7; 7 bases are a match to TRBD1. Trimming cost V 5 bases and J 3 bases; bases outside gene matches: 16. The germline CDR1 and CDR2 sequences are SEHNR and FQNEAQ (reference sequence). The CDR3 runs to 17 residues. For the CDR3, the DNA is TGTGCCAGCAGCCCCGAAGCCGGGACAGTTTCGAGCTACGAGCAGTACTTC. Residues: CASSPEAGTVSSYEQYF.

The chain joins TRBV7-8 to TRBJ2-5, with D possibly matching TRBD1 (6 bases). Trimming pared 5 bases from V and 2 bases from J, leaving 15 bases between. The CDR3 is 15 amino acids. Germline V gene sequence: CDR1 SGHVS, CDR2 FQNEAQ. The CDR3 DNA reads TGTGCCAGCAGCCCAGGGGTGGATGAGCAAGAGACCCAGTACTTC. This sequence encodes CASSPGVDEQETQYF.

The V gene is TRBV5-6, the J gene TRBJ2-5; 7 positions match TRBD2. This CDR3 comprises 18 residues. Germline lookup yields CDR1 SGHDT and CDR2 YYEEEE. With 0 bases clipped from V and 5 bases from J, the junction kept 16 bases outside the gene matches. CDR3 in amino acids: CASSLAPSGGRGGETQYF. DNA for the CDR3: TGTGCCAGCAGCTTGGCCCCTAGCGGAGGGCGGGGAGGCGAGACCCAGTACTTC.

The rearrangement uses TRBV13 and TRBJ1-4; TRBD1 agrees at 7 bases. Germline V gene lookup returns CDR1 PRHDT and CDR2 FYEKMQ (reference sequence). V dropped 6 bases and J dropped 0; count of bases not matched to a gene: 22. The CDR3 is 21 amino acids. CDR3 in amino acids: CASSTRDGAGTAHATNEKLFF. DNA of the CDR3: TGTGCCAGCAGTACCCGAGATGGAGCCGGGACAGCGCATGCAACTAATGAAAAACTGTTTTTT.

This chain joins TRBV30 and TRBJ1-6, with D perhaps matching TRBD1 (5 bases). The CDR3 spans 13 residues. Germline-derived CDR1 and CDR2 are GTSNPN and SVGIG (reference sequence). V was cut by 1 base and J by 8 bases, with 9 bases left in between. The CDR3 region has the DNA TGTGCCTGGAGTGAAGCAGGGCATTCACCCCTCCACTTT. Residues: CAWSEAGHSPLHF. Full variable domain (rest looked up from reference TRBV30 and TRBJ1-6): SQTIHQWPATLVQPVGSPLSLECTVEGTSNPNLYWYRQAAGRGLQLLFYSVGIGQISSEVPQNLSASRPQDRQFILSSKKLLLSDSGFYLCAWSEAGHSPLHFGNGTRLTVT.

The CDR3 protein is CASSLINSPLHF. In DNA form, the CDR3 reads TGTGCCAGCAGTTTAATTAATTCACCCCTCCACTTT. The V and J genes are TRBV27 and TRBJ1-6; D not resolved. The CDR3 spans 12 residues. Germline-derived CDR1 and CDR2 are MNHEY and SMNVEV (reference sequence). Trimming left V 2 bases short and J 6 bases short, with 2 bases between.

The V call is TRBV29-1, the J call TRBJ1-1, with a possible D match to TRBD1 (6 bases). The V and J ends lost 0 bases and 8 bases respectively, with 22 bases between them. CDR3 size: 16 residues. Germline-derived CDR1 and CDR2 are SQVTM and ANQGSEA. DNA for the CDR3: TGCAGCGTTGAAGATCCCCCGGGACACGCGGGCGGGGAAGCTTTCTTT. This sequence encodes CSVEDPPGHAGGEAFF.

The chain uses TRBV7-9 and TRBJ2-5; 7 positions match TRBD1. This CDR3 has 14 amino acids. The ends lost 1 base at V and 6 bases at J; junction bases unmatched: 5. Germline CDR1 is SEHNR and CDR2 is FQNEAQ (reference sequence). CDR3 sequence (DNA): TGTGCCAGCAGCTTAGTAGACAGGGAGAAGACCCAGTACTTC. Translating gives CASSLVDREKTQYF.

The J gene is TRBJ2-7, the V gene TRBV6-5; weak D call: TRBD1 (6 bases). CDR3 length equals 16 residues. Trimming shortened V by 0 bases and J by 6 bases, and 18 bases separated the two germline ends. Germline values: CDR1 MNHEY, CDR2 SVGAGI. CDR3 region: CASSYSSGQYDFEQYF. CDR3 coding DNA: TGTGCCAGCAGTTACTCGAGTGGACAGTACGACTTCGAGCAGTACTTC.

The gene calls are TRBV27 and TRBJ2-3, with 7 bases aligning to TRBD2. V gave up 3 bases and J gave up 0 bases; unmatched junction bases: 6. The germline gives CDR1 MNHEY, CDR2 SMNVEV (reference sequence). The CDR3 contains 16 residues. CDR3 DNA: TGTGCCAGCAGTTTGACCCCCGGGAGGAGCACAGATACGCAGTATTTT. Encoded protein: CASSLTPGRSTDTQYF.

This chain joins TRBV7-9 and TRBJ1-4; D unclear. Germline-derived CDR1 and CDR2 are SEHNR and FQNEAQ (reference sequence). V shed 1 base and J shed 14 bases, with 14 bases lying between them. The CDR3 totals 13 residues. CDR3 protein: CASSLGGGRPLFF. The DNA for the CDR3 is TGTGCCAGCAGCTTAGGTGGCGGAAGGCCGCTGTTTTTT.